This TCR beta chain derives from a study of shared clonotypes between healthy human individuals. Study as a whole: CD4 naive and CD4 memory each took three plates per donor, while CD8 naive took two and CD8 memory one.

Method: immunoSEQ multiplex PCR; TCRdb's copy keeps in-frame clones and lacks some. The table has millions of clones, roughly 96% seen once. CDR1 and CDR2 from the germline V gene are MNHNS and SASEGT. The CDR3 loop spans 14 amino acids. V trimming: 1 base; J trimming: 4 bases; junction bases outside the gene matches: 1. The chain couples TRBV6-1 to TRBJ1-2; 9 nucleotides align to TRBD1. The sample comprised naive CD4+ T cells sorted from blood. As to subset: CD45RA+ positively selected. The TCR was taken from a young man in good health. This chain's CDR3 is CASSEGTGAYGYTF. CDR3 DNA sequence: TGTGCCAGCAGTGAAGGGACAGGGGCCTATGGCTACACCTTC.